This TCR beta chain was sequenced in a study of cytomegalovirus exposure and HLA in healthy donors (dated 2017 in TCRdb). Background for the entire study: According to an earlier analysis of a few hundred of the donors, about 179 million T cells yielded roughly 110 million unique TCR beta sequences and about 300 Gb of sequence data. About 300 gigabases of sequencing data and tens of millions of unique TCR sequences made up an early release that covered 640 HLA-typed donors. Of the roughly 410 genotyped donors, approximately 80% were placed in the genetic ancestry cluster associated with self-reported Caucasian donors. The aim of the study was to test whether cataloging public T cell receptors could identify signatures of past pathogen exposure. The study profiled the T cell repertoires of about 640 subjects by immunosequencing and related them to cytomegalovirus serostatus. In addition to the first cohort of around 670 subjects, a separate validation cohort of approximately 120 different subjects was used. To predict cytomegalovirus infection status, the study brought together high-throughput TCR immunosequencing, statistical association of individual TCRs with disease status, and machine learning. To study patterns of TCR occurrence, a later analysis re-analyzed previously published TCR beta repertoires from just over 650 donors and added high-resolution HLA genotyping. Rather than drawing on any new phenotypic data, the later analysis identified candidate immune exposures from TCR beta sequences and the way those sequences occurred across donors. An earlier analysis of 587 of the donors used high-throughput TCR beta sequencing to judge whether each TCR beta V gene segment behaved as functional or pseudogenic. Donor age, sex, ethnicity and CMV serostatus were collected together with the repertoire data. Genome-wide SNP genotypes for about 60% of the roughly 670 donors were used in a later genetic analysis, which treated that subset as a discovery cohort. Every repertoire in the discovery cohort had been generated on one and the same sequencing platform. HLA typing covered class I and class II loci at four-digit resolution. Typing coverage differed by locus: A, B, C, DRB1 and DQB1 were typed in about 620-640 donors, DQA1 in 500 to 550, DPA1 in around 610, and DPB1 in 472. A handful of DR-DQ haplotypes were handled as single units for association and clustering because linkage in the cohort was strong. Among a few hundred genotyped donors of the cohort, an average of roughly 240,000 unique TCR beta nucleotide sequences were sequenced per donor, about a sixth of them non-productive. Findings and caveats that apply to the study as a whole: In a later analysis, around 17,000 TCR beta sequences were associated with specific HLA alleles at a false discovery rate of 0.05. In a later analysis, the rate of TCR association differed among HLA loci, with DRB1 alleles having the most associated TCRs and HLA-C alleles having the fewest. This cohort had only TCR beta chains sequenced, and the lack of alpha or paired-chain data limited which features could be detected. According to a later analysis, parvovirus B19, influenza, CMV and Epstein-Barr virus appeared linked to several top co-occurrence clusters. HLA typing was unavailable for some donors at each locus, so association tests used only the typed subset. For the cohort, immune exposure information was limited to CMV serostatus. A later genetic analysis reported fewer N-insertions in productive TCRs among donors in an Asian-associated ancestry cluster than the roughly 700-donor mean. A total of fewer than 200 TCR beta chains were listed by the study as associated with cytomegalovirus. While some public TCRs were present in many individuals, most TCR sequences turned up only very rarely across donors. A further reported finding was that TCR beta sequences accurately predicted the HLA-A and HLA-B alleles for most subjects in the first cohort. Compared with equally common non-associated chains, HLA-associated TCR beta chains in a later analysis were more clonally expanded and had lower generation probabilities. A later genetic analysis associated a missense DCLRE1C variant with V-gene and J-gene trimming of TCR beta chains, and an independent cohort replicated the association. A cluster of highly shared sequence variants was judged likely to be a technical artifact of the sequencing pipeline. Because counts were too low, around 17 rarely observed V segments, including chromosome 9 orphons, were left out of the earlier analysis of several hundred of the donors. Because the 87-base-pair reads could not distinguish some IMGT-functional V segments, including TRBV6-2 and TRBV6-3, those segments were excluded. Linkage disequilibrium might explain the correlated functional status among segregating V segments, but an unknown experimental factor could not be ruled out. A few of the identified cytomegalovirus-associated TCR beta chains were confirmed in vitro to be specific for cytomegalovirus antigens. According to the authors, the approach could potentially be generalized to other disease states and immunological phenotypes. When HLA alleles, especially DR and DQ, strongly co-occurred, TCR associations were difficult to assign to individual alleles. Most CMV-associated TCR beta chains appeared to be HLA-restricted in a later analysis, and the HLA associations seemed to be driven largely by CMV exposure. The presence/absence analyses assumed that sequencing depth was roughly uniform across donors, and that assumption may not be true. In an earlier analysis of 450 to 750 of the donors, most TCR beta V segments appeared in productive rearrangements about 87% or about 30% of the time, broadly matching IMGT annotations. The classifier was reported to diagnose cytomegalovirus status with high specificity and sensitivity in both the original and validation cohorts.

The cohort was made up of roughly 670 healthy bone marrow donors. At the time of sampling, every cohort member was nominally healthy, though immune exposures that went unrecorded were likely present. The donor tested CMV seropositive, placing the donor among the approximately 290 seropositive members of the cohort. A peripheral blood sample was provided by each donor, and peripheral blood mononuclear cells were used for TCR beta sequencing. Genomic DNA was extracted from the blood cell samples with the Qiagen DNeasy Blood Extraction Kit. Libraries were made using the immunoSEQ multiplex PCR assay. A mixture of 60 forward primers for TCR Vbeta segments and 13 reverse primers for TCR Jbeta segments was used in the multiplex PCR. The CDR3 region of rearranged TCR beta genes was amplified from genomic DNA by a multiplex PCR assay. On the Illumina HiSeq System, the amplified TCR beta libraries were sequenced as 87-base-pair reads. The paper's processing steps were these. Across the 600 to 700 repertoires, a later analysis counted some 80 million unique TCR beta chains, some 11 million of which were shared by at least two donors. Raw reads were error-corrected and collapsed into unique sequences by a nearest-neighbor algorithm in which closely related sequences were merged to remove PCR and sequencing errors. CDR3 sequences were aligned to IMGT reference sequences to assign V, D and J gene segments. For a sequence to be retained, a match of at least six nucleotides was required to both a V gene segment and a J gene segment. Rearrangements were called productive when the CDR3 lacked stop codons and stayed in frame with V and J; all others were non-productive. CDR3 was defined by IMGT convention, running from the second conserved V-encoded cysteine to the conserved J-encoded phenylalanine. In an earlier analysis of 550 to 650 of the donors, sequences lacking an unambiguous match to a single V gene segment were excluded. In an earlier analysis of 587 of the donors, a V segment was called functional when productive rearrangements were above 56.7%, and segregating when the standard deviation between donors exceeded 5%. A statistical classification framework was built to diagnose cytomegalovirus status from the catalog of TCR beta chain sequences. A later analysis assigned V and J genes by comparing TCR nucleotide sequences with IMGT/GENE-DB human TR gene sequences. The TCRdist pipeline was used in a later analysis to assign CDR3 sequences and most-parsimonious VDJ recombination scenarios. A later analysis defined each TCR beta chain by its CDR3 amino acid sequence plus V-gene family, and excluded reads lacking a unique V-gene family. As a way to deal with suspected cross-contamination and a sequencing artifact, a later analysis dropped 592 nucleotide sequences that were highly shared and had low generation probability. In a later analysis, a clonal expansion index was calculated for each public chain from normalized within-repertoire ranks of inferred template counts. Generation probabilities in a later analysis came from a VDJ recombination model fitted to out-of-frame rearrangements, and those results were checked against IGoR. A later analysis scored TCR-TCR, TCR-HLA and TCR-CMV co-occurrence with hypergeometric tests, applying a repertoire-size bias correction to TCR pairs. To estimate false discovery rates, a later analysis permuted the HLA or CMV assignments 20 times. In a later analysis, co-occurring TCRs were grouped using DBSCAN, with TCRdist sequence similarity added in when clustering inside HLA-allele-positive subsets. For co-occurrence clustering, repertoires with fewer than 30,000 or more than 120,000 public chains were excluded, along with roughly five repertoires with anomalous nucleotide sharing. TCRdb holds this immuneACCESS table with in-frame rearrangements only. Some clones are missing; in checked studies, unresolved V genes explain under half, and the rest has no known cause. D and trimming come from the DNA, and the V and J calls and clone size come from that table. Present in this sample are around 150,000 clones, over 60% of which were seen just once. Jointly, the top ten make up 3% of the sample.

The germline V gene encodes CDR1 SNHLY and CDR2 FYNNEI. The CDR3 numbers 14 residues from cysteine through phenylalanine. The kept DNA is CDR3 alone, 42 bases in frame from the first base. Trimming takes 10 bases from V and 5 bases from J, and the germline ends sit 20 bases apart. Points on this clone: The antigen this receptor binds is unknown. No qualities accompany the bases; no much larger clone lies one base away.

The sequenced sample was PBMCs. The rearranged chain carries TRBV2 and TRBJ1-1; TRBD1 is perhaps the D gene, given 5 matching bases. This receptor was taken from a woman aged 30 to 39 in good health and CMV-seropositive. The CDR3 corresponds to CATAGRGGGTEAFF. The DNA sequence is TGTGCCACTGCGGGGCGGGGAGGAGGGACTGAAGCTTTCTTT.